Described below is a single T cell receptor (beta chain) sequence and its context. Other nucleotide sequences in the sample specify the same CDR3. This sample was included in a study of blood T cell repertoires in COVID-19. Study information: Some COVID-19 samples were acute and others convalescent; all came from the United States, Italy and Spain. T cells, B-cell-depleted T cells, or PBMCs supplied cDNA or gDNA.

In the authors' workflow: Quantification of nucleated cells was approximated via reference gene primer amplification. The protocol was immunoSEQ multiplex PCR, while the TCRdb copy is restricted to in-frame clones and leaves out a portion. V, J and clone size are those of that table, while D and trimming were read from the DNA. The data show fewer than 400,000 clones, with around 87% seen just once and about 3% held by the top ten. V was pared by 7 bases and J by 2 bases, with 3 bases of the junction left unmatched. The V gene's germline CDR1 is LNHDA and CDR2 SQIVND (reference sequence). CDR3 size: 13 residues.

The chain has TRBV19 and TRBJ2-3; TRBD1 aligns across 7 bases. The sequenced sample consisted of peripheral blood. This TCR derives from a human donor in a cohort sampled during active COVID-19. In nucleotides, the CDR3 is TGTGCCAGTACCGGGACAGCCACAGATACGCAGTATTTT. This translates into CASTGTATDTQYF.